The 8 T cell receptor beta chains listed next were all sequenced from one sample in a study of human T cells and chemical hapten exposure. The time point here: patch test 3, about 24 weeks after DPC sensitization. The sample's treatment: therapeutic diphenylcyclopropenone sensitization with weekly scalp DPC. TCRdb reprocessed the RACE reads with MiXCR, giving one entry per CDR3 protein. The table lists about 82,000 distinct CDR3 sequences, approximately 10% of them singletons. This sample comprised whole blood, obtained in connection with sensitization to the hapten diphenylcyclopropenone (DPC). These TCRs come from a woman aged 45-60 years with alopecia areata. Some clones in this sample may be carry-over from other donors' samples.

Note on this clonotype: Given a much more abundant clone one base away, this may be a read error. V usage is TRBV27 and J usage is TRBJ1-4; TRBD1 agrees at 7 bases. Germline V gene data show CDR1 as MNHEY and CDR2 as SMNVEV (reference sequence). This CDR3 comprises 15 residues. The V segment lost 6 bases and the J segment 6 bases; nucleotides outside the gene matches: 10. In DNA form, the CDR3 reads TGTGCCAGCAGCCCCAGGACAGGCCTTTATGAAAAACTGTTTTTT. This gives the protein CASSPRTGLYEKLFF. The entire variable domain, with the rest obtained from reference TRBV27 and TRBJ1-4, is as follows: EAQVTQNPRYLITVTGKKLTVTCSQNMNHEYMSWYRQDPGLGLRQIYYSMNVEVTDKGDVPEGYKVSRKEKRNFPLILESPSPNQTSLYFCASSPRTGLYEKLFFGSGTQLSVL.

In this sample, this clonotype turned up many times. The genes are TRBV20-1 and TRBJ1-2; D ambiguous. V gave up 3 bases and J gave up 8 bases, with 7 bases separating them. The CDR3 sequence is 10 residues long. Germline CDR1 DFQATT, CDR2 SNEGSKA (reference sequence). The CDR3 DNA is TGCAGTGCTAGCAGTACCGGCTACACCTTC. Its translation is CSASSTGYTF.

This clonotype occurred many times. The rearrangement links TRBV29-1 to TRBJ2-3, with 7 bases aligning to TRBD1. The CDR3 loop spans 13 amino acids. J gave up 5 bases and V 7 bases, and 9 bases lay outside the gene matches. Germline-derived CDR1 and CDR2 are SQVTM and ANQGSEA. In DNA form, the CDR3 reads TGCAGCGGGAACAGGGGTGGAAAAGATACGCAGTATTTT. It yields the protein CSGNRGGKDTQYF.

This clonotype appeared many times. V and J are TRBV5-4 and TRBJ2-1; 13 bases agree with TRBD2. J gave up 1 base and V 0 bases, and 7 bases lay outside the gene matches. Germline CDR1 is SGHNT and CDR2 is YYREEE (reference sequence). The CDR3 has 19 residues. Written as DNA, the CDR3 is TGTGCCAGCAGCTTGGTCCGGACTAGCGGGAGTAATTCCTACAATGAGCAGTTCTTC. It codes for CASSLVRTSGSNSYNEQFF.

This clonotype has ten or more counts. This chain connects TRBV7-2 to TRBJ2-7, with 8 bases that match TRBD1. J was trimmed by 1 base and V by 1 base; bases with no gene match: 15. CDR1 is SGHTA and CDR2 is FQGNSA in the germline V gene. The CDR3 is 19 residues long. CDR3 in DNA: TGTGCCAGCAGCTTAGTAGGGCAGGGGGCCCCAACTCTATCCTACGAGCAGTACTTC. Residues: CASSLVGQGAPTLSYEQYF.

This clonotype has at least ten counts. The chain links TRBV6-2 or TRBV6-3 to TRBJ1-1; the D is unclear. CDR1 and CDR2 from the germline V gene are MNHEY and SVGEGT. The CDR3 totals 12 residues. V was shortened by 4 bases and J by 1 base, with 4 bases between the two germline ends. The CDR3 loop is CASSWGNTEAFF. For the CDR3, the DNA is TGTGCCAGCAGTTGGGGGAACACTGAAGCTTTCTTT.

This clonotype has ten or more counts. The chain uses TRBV4-2 and TRBJ2-1; 7 bases align to TRBD2. This CDR3 is built from 15 residues. V shed 0 bases and J 6 bases; nucleotides not matched to a gene: 5. The V gene's germline CDR1 is LGHNA and CDR2 YNFKEQ. The CDR3 protein is CASSQEELASNEQFF. For the CDR3, the DNA is TGTGCCAGCAGCCAAGAGGAACTAGCGAGCAATGAGCAGTTCTTC.

Many counts were recorded for this clonotype. The chain has TRBV30 and TRBJ1-3; 8 nucleotides agree with TRBD1. The CDR3 runs to 15 residues. The junction had 7 bases not matched to a gene; V was cut back by 1 base and J by 5 bases. Per germline, CDR1 GTSNPN and CDR2 SVGIG (reference sequence). The CDR3 region is CAWSARTGLRNTIYF. The CDR3 coding sequence is TGTGCCTGGAGTGCCCGGACAGGGCTAAGAAACACCATATATTTT.